This T cell receptor (beta chain) was observed in a study of vaccination and CD4 T cells after COVID-19. Across the study: Investigators took post-vaccine samples a median 72 days after dose two, within a range of 14 to 241. Cells were stimulated with overlapping spike peptide pools from SARS-CoV-2, HCoV-NL63, HCoV-OC43 and HCoV-229E.

The Oncomine TCR Beta short-read assay sequenced DNA from cultured CD4+ T cells. It was from cultured CD4+ T cells that genomic DNA was extracted. One entry per CDR3 protein results from TCRdb running MiXCR on the PCR reads. The sample gives some 21,000 distinct CDR3 sequences, approximately 42% of which show up once; over 25% is in the top ten. Treatment indicated: roughly 10-day PBMC culture with coronavirus spike peptide pools or control peptides (ViraFEST assay). Via ViraFEST, peptide pools expanded antigen-specific T cells before TCR sequencing. With respect to this clonotype: As yet, its antigen is unknown.

The CDR3 has 15 amino acids. The germline V gene encodes CDR1 MNHNS and CDR2 SASEGT. Trimming removed 6 bases from V and 3 bases from J, with 15 bases in between. The chain carries TRBV6-1 and TRBJ1-5; D possibly corresponds to TRBD1 (6 bases). This sequence originates from a human donor who received a COVID-19 vaccine. This sample comprised CD4+ T cells from blood, cultured in vitro, obtained before SARS-CoV-2 vaccination. CDR3 sequence (DNA): TGTGCCAGCAGGTCAGGGGAGGGGGTCAATCAGCCCCAGCATTTT. Its translation is CASRSGEGVNQPQHF.